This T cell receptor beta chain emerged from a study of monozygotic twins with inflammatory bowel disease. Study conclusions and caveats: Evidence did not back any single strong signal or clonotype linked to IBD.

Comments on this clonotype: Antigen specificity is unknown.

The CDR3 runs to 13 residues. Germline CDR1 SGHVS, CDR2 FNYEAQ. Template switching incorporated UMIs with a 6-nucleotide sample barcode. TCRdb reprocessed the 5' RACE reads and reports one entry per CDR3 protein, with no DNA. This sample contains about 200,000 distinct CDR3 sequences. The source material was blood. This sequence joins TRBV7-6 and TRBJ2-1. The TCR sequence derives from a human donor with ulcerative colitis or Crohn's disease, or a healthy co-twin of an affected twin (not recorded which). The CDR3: CASSLATWDEQFF.